Listed below are T cell receptor beta chains from one sample, sequenced in a study of T cell responses to AZD1222 COVID-19 vaccine. Profiling relied on immunoSEQ multiplex PCR, and the TCRdb table lists in-frame clones only, not all of them. This table holds about 110,000 clones, roughly 92% found once. The sequenced sample was peripheral blood, obtained on day 0 of AZD1222 vaccination. These receptor sequences come from an adult in good health. Both conserved end residues are part of each CDR3. A D gene is named only where the DNA matches it firmly. A clone size is listed for some rows: how often the clone was seen (once, few, many), or a class if it is expanded.

size	D	V	J	CDR3	DNA
NA	NA	TRBV7-3	TRBJ1-2	CASSPEPGNYGYTF	TGTGCCAGCAGCCCCGAACCGGGTAACTATGGCTACACCTTC
once	NA	TRBV7-2	TRBJ2-2	CASSLWGRNTGELFF	TGTGCCAGCAGCTTATGGGGCAGAAACACCGGGGAGCTGTTTTTT
NA	TRBD1	TRBV6-5	TRBJ2-7	CASSYSSTGAYEQYF	TGTGCCAGCAGTTACTCGTCGACAGGGGCCTACGAGCAGTACTTC
NA	TRBD1	TRBV24-1	TRBJ2-7	CATSDEGGQGSWEQYF	TGTGCCACCAGTGACGAGGGCGGACAGGGCTCATGGGAGCAGTACTTC
NA	TRBD1	TRBV10-3	TRBJ2-3	CAISEPGQGATDTQYF	TGTGCCATCAGTGAGCCGGGACAGGGGGCAACAGATACGCAGTATTTT
NA	NA	TRBV5-1	TRBJ2-1	CASSLGDIYNEQFF	TGCGCCAGCAGCTTGGGGGACATCTACAATGAGCAGTTCTTC
NA	NA	TRBV2	TRBJ1-5	CASSVKGQPQHF	TGTGCCAGCAGTGTTAAGGGTCAGCCCCAGCATTTT
NA	NA	TRBV21-1	TRBJ1-2	CASSTPAGTGPLSYGYTF	TGTGCCAGCAGCACCCCGGCAGGGACAGGCCCTTTGTCCTATGGCTACACCTTC
NA	NA	TRBV7-9	TRBJ2-5	CASSLVPVETQYF	TGTGCCAGCAGCTTAGTCCCAGTAGAGACCCAGTACTTC
NA	TRBD1	TRBV5-4	TRBJ1-5	CASSSGGGQPQHF	TGTGCCAGCAGCTCAGGGGGCGGTCAGCCCCAGCATTTT
NA	TRBD1	TRBV5-1	TRBJ1-1	CASSRPGTGARNTEAFF	TGCGCCAGCAGCCGTCCCGGGACAGGGGCCAGGAACACTGAAGCTTTCTTT
NA	NA	TRBV6-5	TRBJ1-3	CASREGAGNTIYF	TGTGCCAGCAGGGAGGGAGCTGGAAACACCATATATTTT
NA	NA	TRBV2	TRBJ1-4	CASSGPGTQTSLGEKLFF	TGTGCCAGCAGTGGACCCGGGACACAGACTTCGTTAGGAGAAAAACTGTTTTTT
NA	NA	TRBV28	TRBJ1-2	CASTRPGRVINYGYTF	TGTGCCAGCACCAGACCGGGACGGGTAATTAACTATGGCTACACCTTC
NA	NA	TRBV6-4	TRBJ1-5	CVSLDSRHQPQHF	TGTGTCAGCTTGGACAGTCGGCATCAGCCCCAGCATTTT
NA	NA	TRBV6-5	TRBJ1-3	CASSLTGNSGNTIYF	TGTGCCAGCAGCCTCACAGGGAACTCTGGAAACACCATATATTTT
NA	TRBD2	TRBV30	TRBJ2-2	CAWRRGGFNTGELFF	TGTGCCTGGAGGCGGGGGGGTTTTAACACCGGGGAGCTGTTTTTT
NA	NA	TRBV27	TRBJ2-3	CASSSGDIVTDTQYF	TGTGCCAGCAGTTCCGGGGACATAGTCACAGATACGCAGTATTTT
NA	NA	TRBV30	TRBJ1-1	CAWSVDRAVTEAFF	TGTGCCTGGAGTGTAGACCGGGCAGTCACTGAAGCTTTCTTT
NA	NA	TRBV28	TRBJ1-2	CASSFRVRLTTHGYTF	TGTGCCAGCAGTTTCCGGGTCCGCTTAACTACTCATGGCTACACCTTC
NA	TRBD1	TRBV19	TRBJ1-3	CASNQGADTIYF	TGTGCCAGTAACCAGGGGGCGGACACCATATATTTT
NA	NA	TRBV7-9	TRBJ1-2	CASSSVSGTSEGYGYTF	TGTGCCAGCAGTTCGGTCTCCGGGACGTCGGAGGGTTATGGCTACACCTTC
NA	NA	TRBV9	TRBJ1-2	CASSRQASYTF	TGTGCCAGCAGTCGACAGGCCAGCTACACCTTC
few	NA	TRBV4-1	TRBJ1-3	CASNPGTLGGNTIYF	TGCGCCAGCAACCCCGGGACTCTTGGTGGAAACACCATATATTTT
NA	NA	TRBV30	TRBJ2-3	CAWSVFSGTQYF	TGTGCCTGGAGTGTATTCTCGGGTACGCAGTATTTT
NA	TRBD2	TRBV5-8	TRBJ2-1	CASRRGLAGDEQFF	TGTGCCAGCAGAAGGGGACTAGCGGGGGACGAGCAGTTCTTC
NA	TRBD1	TRBV5-1	TRBJ2-1	CASRDRGNEQFF	TGCGCCAGCAGGGACAGGGGTAATGAGCAGTTCTTC
NA	TRBD2	TRBV4-1	TRBJ2-1	CASSQDLLAGVGNEQFF	TGCGCCAGCAGCCAAGATTTACTAGCGGGGGTTGGTAATGAGCAGTTCTTC
NA	NA	TRBV28	TRBJ1-6	CASSTIGGSYNSPLHF	TGTGCCAGCAGCACGATCGGAGGTTCCTATAATTCACCCCTCCACTTT
NA	NA	TRBV24-1	TRBJ2-3	CATSDIGQTTSTDTQYF	TGTGCCACCAGTGACATCGGACAGACCACTAGCACAGATACGCAGTATTTT
NA	NA	TRBV27	TRBJ1-2	CASSLFKGNYGYTF	TGTGCCAGCAGTTTATTTAAGGGTAACTATGGCTACACCTTC
NA	TRBD1	TRBV24-1	TRBJ1-6	CATRGQGANSPLHF	TGTGCCACCAGGGGACAGGGGGCGAATTCACCCCTCCACTTT
NA	NA	TRBV19	TRBJ1-6	CASSINLGGSSPLHF	TGTGCCAGTAGTATTAACCTGGGAGGGAGTTCACCCCTCCACTTT
NA	TRBD1	TRBV2	TRBJ1-6	CASSEGQVASPLHF	TGTGCCAGCAGTGAGGGACAGGTGGCTTCACCCCTCCACTTT
NA	NA	TRBV5-1	TRBJ1-1	CASSQQGGNTEAFF	TGCGCCAGCAGCCAACAGGGTGGGAACACTGAAGCTTTCTTT
NA	NA	TRBV4-1	TRBJ2-1	CASSQDAGNYNEQFF	TGCGCCAGCAGCCAAGATGCGGGAAACTACAATGAGCAGTTCTTC
NA	NA	TRBV5-4	TRBJ1-1	CASSWEVMTEAFF	TGTGCCAGCAGCTGGGAGGTGATGACTGAAGCTTTCTTT
NA	NA	TRBV2	TRBJ2-1	CASRSGPSGEQFF	TGTGCCAGCAGAAGCGGCCCGTCGGGGGAGCAGTTCTTC
NA	NA	TRBV28	TRBJ1-6	CASSLSQGLGSYNSPLHF	TGTGCCAGCAGTTTATCACAGGGCTTAGGGTCCTATAATTCACCCCTCCACTTT
once	TRBD2	TRBV5-1	TRBJ2-7	CASSLASGGFSYEQYF	TGCGCCAGCAGCTTAGCTAGCGGGGGGTTTTCCTACGAGCAGTACTTC
NA	TRBD2	TRBV28	TRBJ2-5	CASSSTSLETQYF	TGTGCCAGCAGTTCGACTAGCTTGGAGACCCAGTACTTC
NA	TRBD1	TRBV2	TRBJ1-5	CASVGQGTRQPQHF	TGTGCCAGCGTGGGACAGGGGACTCGACAGCCCCAGCATTTT
NA	TRBD1	TRBV6-5	TRBJ2-7	CASSSRTGIPYEQYF	TGTGCCAGCAGTTCGCGGACAGGGATTCCCTACGAGCAGTACTTC
NA	NA	TRBV2	TRBJ2-5	CASSLRDGKETQYF	TGTGCCAGCAGTCTCCGGGACGGAAAAGAGACCCAGTACTTC
NA	NA	TRBV3-1/TRBV3-2	TRBJ1-5	CASSPRGGGQPQHF	TGTGCCAGCAGCCCCCGAGGGGGGGGTCAGCCCCAGCATTTT
NA	TRBD1	TRBV13	TRBJ2-7	CASSLGRTGVGEQYF	TGTGCCAGCAGCTTAGGCCGGACAGGGGTTGGCGAGCAGTACTTC
NA	TRBD2	TRBV24-1	TRBJ2-3	CATSDYSSGVDTQYF	TGTGCCACCAGTGACTATTCTAGCGGGGTAGATACGCAGTATTTT
NA	TRBD1	TRBV30	TRBJ1-2	CACNPGTGAGGYTF	TGTGCCTGCAATCCCGGGACAGGGGCTGGTGGCTACACCTTC
NA	TRBD1	TRBV28	TRBJ1-1	CASSPILTGDLNTEAFF	TGTGCCAGCAGCCCAATCTTGACAGGGGATCTGAACACTGAAGCTTTCTTT
NA	TRBD1	TRBV27	TRBJ1-2	CASKGQGAGYGYTF	TGTGCCAGCAAAGGACAGGGGGCCGGCTATGGCTACACCTTC
few	TRBD1	TRBV30	TRBJ1-5	CAWTADRRNNQPQHF	TGTGCCTGGACCGCGGACAGGCGAAACAATCAGCCCCAGCATTTT
few	NA	TRBV10-3	TRBJ1-3	CAISESTSTIYF	TGTGCCATCAGTGAGTCGACCTCCACCATATATTTT
NA	TRBD1	TRBV28	TRBJ1-5	CASSLARDRINQPQHF	TGTGCCAGCAGTTTAGCGCGGGACAGGATTAATCAGCCCCAGCATTTT
NA	TRBD1	TRBV6-2/TRBV6-3	TRBJ1-2	CASSSYDRANYGYTF	TGTGCCAGCAGTTCCTACGACAGGGCTAACTATGGCTACACCTTC
NA	NA	TRBV6-5	TRBJ1-1	CASSPNQGANTEAFF	TGTGCCAGCAGTCCGAATCAGGGCGCGAACACTGAAGCTTTCTTT
NA	NA	TRBV6-1	TRBJ2-3	CASSEGQGLDTQYF	TGTGCCAGCAGTGAAGGGCAGGGTCTAGATACGCAGTATTTT